The source of this T cell receptor (beta chain) is a study of blood T cells in healthy people across ages. Findings and caveats of the study: Older age went with lower TCR beta diversity per million T cells, in a roughly linear way.

Trimming removed 4 bases at V and 8 bases at J, with 5 bases between. Per germline, CDR1 SGHRS and CDR2 YFSETQ. The CDR3 loop spans 10 amino acids. This clonotype was seen more than once but under ten times. Antigen specificity is unknown. Together with a sample-barcoded 5' primer, a J-beta primer mix was included in a second PCR lasting about 6 to 11 cycles. TCRdb recomputed calls from the 5' RACE reads with MiXCR, one row per CDR3 protein. The sample consists of 760,000 or so distinct CDR3 sequences, 20% to 25% of them appearing once. These data also formed part of another study, on T cells of mothers and their children.

The sequencing input was blood. The chain is built from TRBV5-1 and TRBJ2-3; no definite D call. The clonotype originates from a boy aged 5-17 years in good health. This CDR3 is CASSGATQYF. DNA of the CDR3: TGCGCCAGCAGCGGTGCTACGCAGTATTTT.